The 2 T cell receptor beta chains given below trace back to one sample, sequenced in a study of shared clonotypes between healthy human individuals. Libraries were prepared by immunoSEQ multiplex PCR; TCRdb keeps only in-frame clonotypes and omits some of them. The data show approximately 500,000 clones, about 96% seen once. Sequenced input: naive CD4+ T cells sorted from blood. Stated subset: CD45RA+ positively selected. These receptors were collected from a woman in her twenties or thirties in good health.

The sample holds a few counts of this clone. The chain couples TRBV5-1 to TRBJ2-7, with 7 bases fitting TRBD2. CDR1 is SGHRS, CDR2 YFSETQ, per germline. V gave up 5 bases and J gave up 4 bases; unmatched junction bases: 9. The CDR3 extends over 14 amino acids. The CDR3 loop is CASSRGREGYEQYF. The DNA of the CDR3 is TGCGCCAGCAGTCGAGGAAGGGAGGGATACGAGCAGTACTTC. Complete variable domain (other parts from reference TRBV5-1 and TRBJ2-7): KAGVTQTPRYLIKTRGQQVTLSCSPISGHRSVSWYQQTPGQGLQFLFEYFSETQRNKGNFPGRFSGRQFSNSRSEMNVSTLELGDSALYLCASSRGREGYEQYFGPGTRLTVT.

This clone was observed once. CDR3 bases: TGCGCCAGCAGCACGGGACTAGCGGAATACAATGAGCAGTTCTTC. Translated: CASSTGLAEYNEQFF. The rearrangement links TRBV5-1 to TRBJ2-1; 11 nucleotides line up with TRBD2. Germline lookup yields CDR1 SGHRS and CDR2 YFSETQ. Trimming cost V 4 bases and J 4 bases; bases outside gene matches: 4. CDR3 length: 15 amino acids.